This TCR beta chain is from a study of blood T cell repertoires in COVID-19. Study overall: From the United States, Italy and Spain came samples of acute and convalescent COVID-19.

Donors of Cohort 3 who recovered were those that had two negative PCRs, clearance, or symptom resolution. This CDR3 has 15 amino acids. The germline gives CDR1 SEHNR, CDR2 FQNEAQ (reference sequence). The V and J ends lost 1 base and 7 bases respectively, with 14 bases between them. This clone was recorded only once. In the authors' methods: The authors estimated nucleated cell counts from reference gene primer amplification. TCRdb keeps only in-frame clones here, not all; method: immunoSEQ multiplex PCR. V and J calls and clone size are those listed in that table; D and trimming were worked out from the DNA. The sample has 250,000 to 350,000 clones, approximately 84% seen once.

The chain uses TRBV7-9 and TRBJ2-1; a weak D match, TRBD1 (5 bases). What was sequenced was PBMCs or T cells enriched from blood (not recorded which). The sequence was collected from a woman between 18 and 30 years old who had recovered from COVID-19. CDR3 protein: CASSLVGQWVNEQFF. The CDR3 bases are TGTGCCAGCAGCTTAGTGGGGCAATGGGTAAATGAGCAGTTCTTC.